This TCR beta chain appears in the sequencing data of a study of cytomegalovirus exposure and HLA in healthy donors (dated by TCRdb to 2015 to 2018). General notes on the study: An earlier analysis of around 600 of the donors reported about 250 Gb of sequence data and some 100 million unique TCR beta sequences from 150 million to 200 million T cells. The T cell repertoires of 666 subjects were profiled by immunosequencing and related to cytomegalovirus serostatus. Both class I and class II loci were covered by HLA typing, at four-digit resolution. A later genetic analysis took genome-wide SNP genotypes for about 65% of the roughly 670 donors and used that subset as a discovery cohort. The study aimed to test whether cataloging public T cell receptors could reveal signatures of past pathogen exposure. In a later analysis, previously published TCR beta repertoires from 666 donors were re-analyzed and high-resolution HLA genotyping was added so that TCR occurrence patterns could be studied. In addition to the first cohort of about 650 subjects, a separate validation cohort of 130 or so different subjects was used. Rather than drawing on any new phenotypic data, the later analysis identified candidate immune exposures from TCR beta sequences and the way those sequences occurred across donors. About five DR-DQ haplotypes were treated as single units for association and clustering because of strong linkage in the cohort. To predict cytomegalovirus infection status, the study combined high-throughput TCR immunosequencing, statistical association of individual TCRs with disease status, and machine learning. In an earlier analysis of several hundred of the donors, high-throughput TCR beta sequencing was used to judge whether each TCR beta V gene segment behaved as functional or pseudogenic. On average, roughly 240,000 unique TCR beta nucleotide sequences were sequenced per donor among a few hundred genotyped donors of the cohort, with roughly 20% of those sequences being non-productive. Typing coverage differed by locus: A, B, C, DRB1 and DQB1 were typed in roughly 620-630 donors, DQA1 in about 510, DPA1 in some 600, and DPB1 in 400 to 490. The genetic ancestry cluster associated with self-reported Caucasian donors included about four fifths of the roughly 390 genotyped donors. All discovery cohort repertoires had been generated using a single sequencing platform. Alongside the repertoire data, information on donor age, sex, ethnicity and CMV serostatus was compiled. Roughly 300 gigabases of sequencing data and approximately 85 million unique TCR sequences were included in an early release covering around 600 HLA-typed donors. On the study overall, not on this receptor specifically: Cytomegalovirus status was reported to be diagnosed by the classifier with high specificity and sensitivity in both the original and validation cohorts. Strong co-occurrence of HLA alleles, especially DR and DQ, made assigning TCR associations to individual alleles difficult. In a later analysis, some 18,000 TCR beta sequences were associated with specific HLA alleles at a false discovery rate of 0.05. A further reported finding was that TCR beta sequences accurately predicted the HLA-A and HLA-B alleles for most subjects in the first cohort. A later genetic analysis reported fewer N-insertions in productive TCRs among donors in an Asian-associated ancestry cluster than the roughly 700-donor mean. A cluster of highly shared sequence variants was judged likely to represent a technical artifact of the sequencing pipeline. In an earlier analysis of about 540 of the donors, most TCR beta V segments were observed in productive rearrangements about 87% or about 30% of the time, broadly matching IMGT annotations. Only TCR beta chains were sequenced in this cohort, and the absence of alpha or paired-chain data limited detectable features. Immune exposure information for the cohort was limited to CMV serostatus. Because counts were too low, roughly 18 rarely observed V segments, including chromosome 9 orphons, were left out of the earlier analysis of 500 to 750 of the donors. HLA typing was unavailable for some donors at each locus, so association tests used only the typed subset. According to a later analysis, parvovirus B19, influenza, CMV and Epstein-Barr virus appeared linked to several top co-occurrence clusters. Compared with equally common non-associated chains, HLA-associated TCR beta chains in a later analysis were more clonally expanded and had lower generation probabilities. Most CMV-associated TCR beta chains appeared to be HLA-restricted in a later analysis, and the HLA associations seemed to be driven largely by CMV exposure. Because the 87-base-pair reads could not distinguish some IMGT-functional V segments, including TRBV6-2 and TRBV6-3, those segments were excluded. In a later analysis, TCR association rates were found to vary across HLA loci, with the most associated TCRs seen for DRB1 alleles and the fewest for HLA-C alleles. In a later genetic analysis, a missense DCLRE1C variant was associated with V-gene and J-gene trimming of TCR beta chains, and the association was replicated in an independent cohort. In the study, about 150 TCR beta chains were listed as associated with cytomegalovirus. Most TCR sequences were observed very rarely across donors, whereas some public TCRs were present in many individuals. A few of the identified cytomegalovirus-associated TCR beta chains were confirmed in vitro to be specific for cytomegalovirus antigens. According to the authors, the approach could potentially be generalized to other disease states and immunological phenotypes. Roughly uniform sequencing depth across donors was assumed in presence/absence analyses, although this assumption may not hold. Linkage disequilibrium might explain the correlated functional status among segregating V segments, but an unknown experimental factor could not be ruled out.

CDR1 and CDR2 were assigned from the germline V gene as SGHRS and YFSETQ. The CDR3 runs 13 residues from the cysteine to the phenylalanine. Only CDR3 DNA remains: 39 bases, in frame from the first base. At the junction V is shortened by 3 bases and J by 7 bases, with 10 bases in between. In the case of this clone: It lacks a known antigen. Base qualities were left out, and no much larger clone turns up one base away.

The cohort was made up of around 720 healthy bone marrow donors. Cohort members were all nominally healthy when sampled, although unrecorded immune exposures were likely present. The donor tested CMV seropositive, placing the donor among the approximately 290 seropositive members of the cohort. Every donor gave a peripheral blood sample, and the peripheral blood mononuclear cells from that sample were used for TCR beta sequencing. Genomic DNA was extracted from the blood cell samples with the Qiagen DNeasy Blood Extraction Kit. Library preparation was by the immunoSEQ multiplex PCR assay. For the multiplex PCR, a mixture combining 60 forward primers for TCR Vbeta segments and 13 reverse primers for TCR Jbeta segments was used. A multiplex PCR assay on genomic DNA amplified the CDR3 region of rearranged TCR beta genes. Amplified TCR beta libraries were sequenced as 87-base-pair reads on the Illumina HiSeq System. Regarding the original processing steps: In a later analysis, some 80 million unique TCR beta chains were counted across the 666 repertoires, and roughly 11 million of these chains were shared by at least two donors. To remove PCR and sequencing errors, raw reads were error-corrected and collapsed into unique sequences using a nearest-neighbor algorithm that merged closely related sequences. V, D and J gene segments were assigned by aligning CDR3 sequences to IMGT reference sequences. For a sequence to be retained, at least a six-nucleotide match to both a V gene segment and a J gene segment was required. A rearrangement was called productive if the CDR3 had no stop codons and remained in frame with V and J, and every other rearrangement was called non-productive. CDR3 was defined by IMGT convention, running from the second conserved V-encoded cysteine to the conserved J-encoded phenylalanine. In an earlier analysis of roughly 610 of the donors, sequences lacking an unambiguous match to a single V gene segment were excluded. In an earlier analysis of about 590 of the donors, a V segment was called functional when productive rearrangements were above 56.7%, and segregating when the standard deviation between donors exceeded 5%. A statistical classification framework was built for diagnosing cytomegalovirus status from the catalog of TCR beta chain sequences. V and J gene assignment, in a later analysis, came from comparing TCR nucleotide sequences with IMGT/GENE-DB human TR gene sequences. A later analysis assigned CDR3 sequences and most-parsimonious VDJ recombination scenarios with the TCRdist pipeline. A later analysis defined each TCR beta chain by its CDR3 amino acid sequence plus V-gene family, and excluded reads lacking a unique V-gene family. A later analysis removed 500 to 650 highly shared, low-generation-probability nucleotide sequences to deal with suspected cross-contamination and a sequencing artifact. For each public chain, a later analysis derived a clonal expansion index from normalized ranks of inferred template counts within each repertoire. A later analysis computed generation probabilities with a VDJ recombination model fitted to out-of-frame rearrangements, and checked the results against IGoR. A later analysis scored TCR-TCR, TCR-HLA and TCR-CMV co-occurrence with hypergeometric tests, applying a repertoire-size bias correction to TCR pairs. A later analysis estimated false discovery rates by permuting HLA or CMV assignments 20 times. In a later analysis, co-occurring TCRs were grouped using DBSCAN, with TCRdist sequence similarity added in when clustering inside HLA-allele-positive subsets. For co-occurrence clustering, repertoires with fewer than 30,000 or more than 120,000 public chains were excluded, along with a handful of repertoires with anomalous nucleotide sharing. As stored in TCRdb, this immuneACCESS dataset retains in-frame rearrangements with V and J assigned. A fraction of the clones does not appear; measured against another copy, unresolved V genes explain less than half of the discrepancy, and the remainder lacks a known reason. The V and J calls and clone size are taken from that table; D and trimming were inferred from the DNA. The sample yields about 45,000 clones; about nine tenths were counted once. Together, the top ten hold around 8% of the sample.

The receptor's source is a woman in her thirties or forties in good health and CMV-seropositive. Sequencing was performed on PBMCs. The chain was built from TRBV5-1 and TRBJ2-2, with no reliable assignment of the D segment. The CDR3 region: CASSSLEVGELFF. Read as DNA, the sequence is TGCGCCAGCAGCTCCCTAGAGGTCGGGGAGCTGTTTTTT.